Below are 3 T cell receptor beta chains sequenced from a single sample in a study of CD8+CD57+ T cells in acquired aplastic anemia. The patients chosen for sequencing had shown expansion of CD8+CD57+ cells (detected by flow cytometry). Profiling that covered TCR beta VDJ and CDR3 relied on genomic DNA as its template. One entry per CDR3 protein results from TCRdb running MiXCR on the reads. The sample holds hundreds of thousands of distinct CDR3 sequences, under 40% seen once. The source material was sorted CD4+, CD8+, or CD8+CD57+ T cells (not recorded which) from PBMCs. Receptors were obtained from a human donor with aplastic anemia.

V gene TRBV6-2 or TRBV6-3 combines with J gene TRBJ2-7; 10 bases line up with TRBD2. The CDR3 loop spans 19 amino acids. Germline loops: CDR1 MNHEY, CDR2 SVGEGT. J was trimmed by 0 bases and V by 0 bases; bases with no gene match: 11. The DNA of the CDR3 is TGTGCCAGCAGTTACTCGCTAGCGGGGGCCCTAATGACCTCCTACGAGCAGTACTTC. Its translation: CASSYSLAGALMTSYEQYF.

In its sample, this clonotype was seen a few times. V is TRBV30 and J is TRBJ1-6; D unclear. The CDR3 is made up of 13 amino acids. Germline CDR1 GTSNPN, CDR2 SVGIG (reference sequence). Trimming took 4 bases from V and 8 from J, leaving 12 bases between them. The CDR3 spells CAWTPRRDSPLHF. In DNA form, the CDR3 reads TGTGCCTGGACGCCGCGGAGGGATTCACCCCTCCACTTT.

The sample holds a few counts of this clonotype. This may arise from a read error, as a much more abundant clone is one base away. This rearrangement joins TRBV2 to TRBJ1-1; 10 bases map to TRBD1. CDR3 length: 13 amino acids. Trimming cost V 7 bases and J 3 bases; bases outside gene matches: 2. The V gene's germline CDR1 is SNHLY and CDR2 FYNNEI. CDR3 amino acids: CASIGTGDTEAFF. In DNA form, the CDR3 reads TGTGCCAGCATTGGGACAGGGGACACTGAAGCTTTCTTT. The whole variable domain, remainder taken from reference TRBV2 and TRBJ1-1, is EPEVTQTPSHQVTQMGQEVILRCVPISNHLYFYWYRQILGQKVEFLVSFYNNEISEKSEIFDDQFSVERPDGSNFTLKIRSTKLEDSAMYFCASIGTGDTEAFFGQGTRLTVV.